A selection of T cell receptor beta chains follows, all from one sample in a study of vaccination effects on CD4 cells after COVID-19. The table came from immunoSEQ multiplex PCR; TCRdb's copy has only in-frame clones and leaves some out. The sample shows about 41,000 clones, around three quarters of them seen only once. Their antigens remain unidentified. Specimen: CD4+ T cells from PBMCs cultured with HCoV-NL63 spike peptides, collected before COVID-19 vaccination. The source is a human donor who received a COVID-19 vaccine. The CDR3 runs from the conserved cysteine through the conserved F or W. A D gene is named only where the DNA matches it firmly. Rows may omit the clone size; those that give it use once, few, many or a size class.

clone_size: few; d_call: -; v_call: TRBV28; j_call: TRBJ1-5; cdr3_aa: CASSLFSLPARQPQHF; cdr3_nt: TGTGCCAGCAGTTTATTTAGCCTTCCGGCGCGTCAGCCCCAGCATTTT
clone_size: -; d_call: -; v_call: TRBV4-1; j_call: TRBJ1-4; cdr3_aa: CASSRLGGTTNEKLFF; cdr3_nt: TGCGCCAGCAGCCGCCTCGGGGGGACCACTAATGAAAAACTGTTTTTT
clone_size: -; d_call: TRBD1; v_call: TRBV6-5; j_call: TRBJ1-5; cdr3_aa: CASKQGANQPQHF; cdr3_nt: TGTGCCAGCAAACAGGGGGCGAATCAGCCCCAGCATTTT
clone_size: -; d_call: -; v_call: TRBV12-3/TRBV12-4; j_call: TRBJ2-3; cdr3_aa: CASSARGADTQYF; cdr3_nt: TGTGCCAGCAGTGCTCGGGGTGCAGATACGCAGTATTTT
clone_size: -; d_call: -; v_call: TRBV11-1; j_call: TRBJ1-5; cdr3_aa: CASSAGDTGNQPQHF; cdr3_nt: TGTGCCAGCAGCGCGGGGGACACAGGCAATCAGCCCCAGCATTTT
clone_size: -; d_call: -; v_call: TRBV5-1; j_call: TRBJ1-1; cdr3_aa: CASSLGSSTEAFF; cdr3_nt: TGCGCCAGCAGCTTGGGCAGCTCGACTGAAGCTTTCTTT
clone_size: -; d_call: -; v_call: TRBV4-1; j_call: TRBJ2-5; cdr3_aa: CASSQGEQGGETQYF; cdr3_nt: TGCGCCAGCAGCCAAGGAGAACAGGGCGGAGAGACCCAGTACTTC
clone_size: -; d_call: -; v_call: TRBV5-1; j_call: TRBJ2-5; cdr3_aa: CASSFQGIQETQYF; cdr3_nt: TGCGCCAGCAGCTTCCAGGGAATCCAAGAGACCCAGTACTTC
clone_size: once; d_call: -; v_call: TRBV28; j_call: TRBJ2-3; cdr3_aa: CATRSQGGGKDTQYF; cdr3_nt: TGTGCCACCAGGTCCCAAGGGGGGGGGAAAGATACGCAGTATTTT
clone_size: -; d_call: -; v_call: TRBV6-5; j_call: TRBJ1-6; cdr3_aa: CASSPGGAGNSPLHF; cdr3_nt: TGTGCCAGCAGTCCTGGGGGGGCGGGAAATTCACCCCTCCACTTT
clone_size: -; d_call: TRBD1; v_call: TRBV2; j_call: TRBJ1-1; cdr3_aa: CASGRGQGDTEAFF; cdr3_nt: TGTGCCAGCGGGAGGGGGCAGGGGGATACTGAAGCTTTCTTT
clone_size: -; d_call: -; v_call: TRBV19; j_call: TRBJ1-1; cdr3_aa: CASSMTTANTEAFF; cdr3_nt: TGTGCCAGTAGTATGACGACGGCGAACACTGAAGCTTTCTTT
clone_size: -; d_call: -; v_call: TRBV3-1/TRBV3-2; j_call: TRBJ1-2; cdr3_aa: CASSQVTGPSGYTF; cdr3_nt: TGTGCCAGCAGCCAAGTAACCGGCCCCAGTGGCTACACCTTC
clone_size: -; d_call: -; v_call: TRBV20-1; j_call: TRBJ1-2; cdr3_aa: CSASGGQLYGYTF; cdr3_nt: TGCAGTGCTAGTGGCGGACAGCTTTATGGCTACACCTTC
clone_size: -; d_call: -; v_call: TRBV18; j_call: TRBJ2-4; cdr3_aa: CASSPGVLAQAKNIQYF; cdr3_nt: TGTGCCAGCTCACCGGGAGTTTTGGCCCAAGCCAAAAACATTCAGTACTTC
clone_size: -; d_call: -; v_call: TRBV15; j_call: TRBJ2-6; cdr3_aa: CATSREPSGWTSGANVLTF; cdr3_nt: TGTGCCACCAGCAGAGAACCTTCGGGGTGGACCTCTGGGGCCAACGTCCTGACTTTC
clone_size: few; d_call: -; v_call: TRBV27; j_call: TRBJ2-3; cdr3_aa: CASSLSGLDTQYF; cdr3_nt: TGTGCCAGCAGTTTATCGGGTTTAGATACGCAGTATTTT
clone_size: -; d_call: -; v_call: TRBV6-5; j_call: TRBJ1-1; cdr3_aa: CASSYSNLGAFF; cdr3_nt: TGTGCCAGCAGTTACTCGAACCTTGGGGCTTTCTTT
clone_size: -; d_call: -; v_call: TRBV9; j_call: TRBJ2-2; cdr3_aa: CASSVELSGELFF; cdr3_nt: TGTGCCAGCAGCGTAGAACTTAGCGGGGAGCTGTTTTTT
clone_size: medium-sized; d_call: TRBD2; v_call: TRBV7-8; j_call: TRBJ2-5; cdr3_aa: CASSQGNSGGAGETQYF; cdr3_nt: TGTGCCAGCAGCCAGGGGAATAGCGGGGGGGCGGGTGAGACCCAGTACTTC
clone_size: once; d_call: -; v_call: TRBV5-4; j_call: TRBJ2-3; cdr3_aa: CASSLDPGVFSTDTQYF; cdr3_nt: TGTGCCAGCAGCTTGGACCCTGGGGTATTTAGCACAGATACGCAGTATTTT
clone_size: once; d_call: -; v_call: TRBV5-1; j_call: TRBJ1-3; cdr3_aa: CASSLSGNSGNTIYF; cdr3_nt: TGCGCCAGCAGCTTAAGCGGCAACTCTGGAAACACCATATATTTT
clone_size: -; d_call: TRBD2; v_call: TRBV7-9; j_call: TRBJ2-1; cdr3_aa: CASSLSGAGSEQFF; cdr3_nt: TGTGCCAGCAGCTTAAGCGGGGCGGGGAGTGAGCAGTTCTTC
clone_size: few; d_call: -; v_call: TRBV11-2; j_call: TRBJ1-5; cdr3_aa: CASSLVTGGPQPQHF; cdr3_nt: TGTGCCAGCAGCTTAGTTACAGGCGGCCCTCAGCCCCAGCATTTT
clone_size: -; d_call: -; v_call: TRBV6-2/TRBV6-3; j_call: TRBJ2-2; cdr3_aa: CASSYLAGVTGELFF; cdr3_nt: TGTGCCAGCAGTTACCTTGCAGGGGTCACCGGGGAGCTGTTTTTT
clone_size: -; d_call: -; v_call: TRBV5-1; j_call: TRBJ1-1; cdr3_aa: CASSLARTGITEAFF; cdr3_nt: TGCGCCAGCAGCTTGGCCAGGACTGGAATCACTGAAGCTTTCTTT